A selection of T cell receptor beta chains follows, all from one sample in a study of blood T cell repertoires in COVID-19. Repertoires were generated with immunoSEQ multiplex PCR, while TCRdb's copy carries only in-frame clones and drops some. In the table there are hundreds of thousands of clones, 75% to 90% of which are singletons. The sequenced material came from PBMCs or T cells enriched from blood (not recorded which). Receptor source: a man younger than 40 who had recovered from COVID-19. Both conserved end residues are part of each CDR3. D genes are given only for firm matches. Clone size appears in some rows only: once, few, many, or a class for an expanded clone.

clone size	D gene	V gene	J gene	CDR3 protein	CDR3 DNA
NA	NA	TRBV9	TRBJ1-5	CASSVSGFVNQPQHF	TGTGCCAGCAGCGTGTCGGGGTTCGTCAATCAGCCCCAGCATTTT
NA	TRBD1	TRBV30	TRBJ2-1	CAWSRLTGKYNEQFF	TGTGCCTGGAGTCGCCTGACAGGGAAGTACAATGAGCAGTTCTTC
NA	TRBD1	TRBV24-1	TRBJ1-2	CATSERTGGYGYTF	TGTGCCACCAGTGAGAGGACAGGGGGCTATGGCTACACCTTC
few	TRBD1	TRBV19	TRBJ2-7	CASSIWGRGSSYEQYF	TGTGCCAGTAGTATATGGGGCAGGGGGAGCTCCTACGAGCAGTACTTC
NA	NA	TRBV9	TRBJ1-1	CASSVAPQGNTEAFF	TGTGCCAGCAGCGTAGCCCCCCAGGGGAACACTGAAGCTTTCTTT
NA	TRBD1	TRBV11-2	TRBJ2-1	CASSWGQTPYNEQFF	TGTGCCAGCAGCTGGGGACAGACTCCCTACAATGAGCAGTTCTTC
few	TRBD1	TRBV5-1	TRBJ1-1	CASSLVQGGTEAFF	TGCGCCAGCAGCTTGGTTCAGGGGGGCACTGAAGCTTTCTTT
NA	TRBD2	TRBV19	TRBJ2-1	CASSMTSGSYNEQFF	TGTGCCAGTAGTATGACTAGCGGGAGTTACAATGAGCAGTTCTTC
NA	NA	TRBV6-5	TRBJ2-7	CASSYGDNSYEQYF	TGTGCCAGCAGTTACGGGGACAACTCCTACGAGCAGTACTTC
NA	TRBD1	TRBV5-4	TRBJ2-7	CASSSRTGNYEQYF	TGTGCCAGCAGCTCTCGGACAGGGAACTACGAGCAGTACTTC
NA	NA	TRBV18	TRBJ2-1	CASSEAPSSYNEQFF	TGTGCCAGCTCAGAGGCGCCGAGCTCCTACAATGAGCAGTTCTTC
NA	TRBD1	TRBV20-1	TRBJ1-5	CSASPGTGDQPQHF	TGCAGTGCTAGTCCCGGGACAGGGGATCAGCCCCAGCATTTT
NA	TRBD1	TRBV28	TRBJ1-2	CASSSSGGYGYTF	TGTGCCAGCAGTTCCTCAGGGGGTTATGGCTACACCTTC
NA	NA	TRBV5-1	TRBJ1-4	CASSRGWDRAGEKLFF	TGCGCCAGCAGCCGGGGGTGGGACCGAGCTGGTGAAAAACTGTTTTTT
NA	TRBD1	TRBV10-2	TRBJ1-2	CASSEQGDGYTF	TGCGCCAGCAGTGAACAGGGGGATGGCTACACCTTC
NA	NA	TRBV7-3	TRBJ2-2	CASSETGANTGELFF	TGTGCCAGCAGCGAGACAGGAGCGAACACCGGGGAGCTGTTTTTT
NA	TRBD1	TRBV5-8	TRBJ1-2	CASSLTLGQGGGYTF	TGTGCCAGCAGCCTGACATTGGGACAGGGTGGTGGCTACACCTTC
NA	NA	TRBV19	TRBJ2-2	CASSIRWAANTGELFF	TGTGCCAGTAGTATACGTTGGGCAGCAAACACCGGGGAGCTGTTTTTT
NA	NA	TRBV5-1	TRBJ1-5	CASSLQQGQPQHF	TGCGCCAGCAGCTTGCAACAGGGACAGCCCCAGCATTTT
NA	TRBD1	TRBV14	TRBJ1-6	CASSRTRIGGMRGSPLHF	TGTGCCAGCAGCCGGACACGGATAGGGGGCATGAGGGGGTCACCCCTCCACTTT
NA	TRBD1	TRBV7-6	TRBJ1-4	CASKGQGNEKLFF	TGTGCCAGCAAAGGACAGGGGAATGAAAAACTGTTTTTT
NA	TRBD1	TRBV29-1	TRBJ2-7	CSVEPQGQGNDEQYF	TGCAGCGTTGAACCTCAGGGACAGGGTAACGACGAGCAGTACTTC
NA	TRBD2	TRBV27	TRBJ2-1	CASSPQLLADWGNEQFF	TGTGCCAGCAGTCCCCAACTACTAGCGGACTGGGGCAATGAGCAGTTCTTC
NA	TRBD1	TRBV28	TRBJ1-2	CASSSPDRDGYGYTF	TGTGCCAGCAGTTCACCTGACAGGGACGGCTATGGCTACACCTTC
NA	NA	TRBV15	TRBJ1-5	CATKQSLGARQPQHF	TGTGCCACTAAGCAGAGTTTAGGGGCCCGGCAGCCCCAGCATTTT
once	NA	TRBV11-3	TRBJ2-7	CASSLEARLEQYF	TGTGCCAGCAGCTTAGAAGCCAGGCTAGAGCAGTACTTC
NA	NA	TRBV10-2	TRBJ2-5	CASSVTRLQETQYF	TGCGCCAGCAGCGTGACTAGGCTCCAGGAGACCCAGTACTTC
NA	TRBD2	TRBV3-1/TRBV3-2	TRBJ2-1	CASSQGGRGNNEQFF	TGTGCCAGCAGCCAAGGGGGGAGGGGTAACAATGAGCAGTTCTTC
NA	TRBD2	TRBV9	TRBJ2-1	CASGARTKRLAAGTYNEQFF	TGTGCCAGCGGGGCTCGTACGAAAAGACTAGCGGCTGGGACCTACAATGAGCAGTTCTTC
NA	NA	TRBV7-9	TRBJ1-1	CASSPGWGNTEAFF	TGTGCCAGCAGCCCCGGCTGGGGCAACACTGAAGCTTTCTTT
once	TRBD2	TRBV23-1	TRBJ2-1	CASSHPHAGVRNEQFF	TGCGCCAGCAGTCACCCCCATGCGGGAGTCCGCAATGAGCAGTTCTTC
once	TRBD1	TRBV5-6	TRBJ1-2	CASSLGGQAILSPYGYTF	TGTGCCAGCAGCTTAGGTGGACAGGCAATCCTAAGCCCCTATGGCTACACCTTC
NA	NA	TRBV2	TRBJ1-3	CASSPSGGNTIYF	TGTGCCAGCAGTCCCTCGGGGGGAAACACCATATATTTT
NA	TRBD1	TRBV3-1/TRBV3-2	TRBJ1-6	CASSQFTGENSPLHF	TGTGCCAGCAGCCAATTTACAGGGGAGAATTCACCCCTCCACTTT
NA	NA	TRBV19	TRBJ2-7	CASSPGFSGYEQYF	TGTGCCAGTAGTCCGGGATTCAGTGGCTACGAGCAGTACTTC
NA	NA	TRBV7-9	TRBJ1-1	CASSLEGNRAGEAFF	TGTGCCAGCAGCTTAGAGGGGAACAGGGCCGGTGAAGCTTTCTTT
NA	NA	TRBV30	TRBJ1-1	CAWRGTGVMNTEAFF	TGTGCCTGGAGAGGGACTGGCGTTATGAACACTGAAGCTTTCTTT
NA	TRBD1	TRBV6-5	TRBJ2-1	CASRTGGNEQFF	TGTGCCAGCAGGACAGGGGGCAATGAGCAGTTCTTC
NA	TRBD2	TRBV5-1	TRBJ2-1	CASSLKETGRAFNEQFF	TGCGCCAGCAGCTTGAAGGAGACCGGGAGGGCTTTCAATGAGCAGTTCTTC
NA	TRBD1	TRBV7-9	TRBJ1-1	CASSPTGVGTEAFF	TGTGCCAGCAGCCCCACAGGGGTAGGAACTGAAGCTTTCTTT